This T cell receptor (beta chain) was sequenced in a study of radiation and T cells in renal cell carcinoma. General study results and limits: Irradiated tumors had higher TCR clonality than control tumors. Compared with controls, irradiated tumors had more, larger dominant CDR3 motifs.

Sample treatment: treatment-naive control, cytoreductive nephrectomy. Control tumors came from treatment-naive patients without prior radiation. Control tumor donors were several females and around 11 males, median age roughly 52 years. The V and J ends lost 5 bases and 4 bases, in that order; junction bases with no gene match: 5. The CDR3 runs to 14 residues. Germline loops: CDR1 SGHAT, CDR2 FQNNGV. This clone has just a few counts. Its antigen is unidentified. Only in-frame clones appear in the TCRdb table, and some are missing; sequencing was by immunoSEQ multiplex PCR. The sample contains roughly 18,000 clones, about 61% of which appear only once.

The sample was tumor tissue, taken from a patient whose treatment was nephrectomy without radiotherapy. The chain has TRBV11-2 and TRBJ1-2; TRBD1 aligns across 9 bases. The sequence was obtained from a man over 45 with renal cell carcinoma. The CDR3 here is CASSLGGQGYGYTF. The CDR3 nucleotides are TGTGCCAGCAGCCTAGGGGGACAGGGCTATGGCTACACCTTC. Full variable domain (remainder filled in from reference TRBV11-2 and TRBJ1-2): EAGVAQSPRYKIIEKRQSVAFWCNPISGHATLYWYQQILGQGPKLLIQFQNNGVVDDSQLPKDRFSAERLKGVDSTLKIQPAKLEDSAVYLCASSLGGQGYGYTFGSGTRLTVV.